This is a list of T cell receptor beta chains from one sample in a study of CD8+CD57+ T cells in acquired aplastic anemia. Each CDR3 protein is one row after TCRdb ran MiXCR on the reads. Counted here are 100,000 to 150,000 distinct CDR3 sequences, 58% occurring once; the ten biggest clones make up approximately 28%. The material sequenced was sorted CD4+, CD8+, or CD8+CD57+ T cells (not recorded which) from PBMCs. These receptors were obtained from a human donor with aplastic anemia. CDR3s include the opening cysteine and the closing phenylalanine or tryptophan. Each record gives: V gene, J gene, CDR3 length, clone size, D gene, CDR3 protein, CDR3 DNA. A D gene is named only where the DNA matches it firmly. Rows may omit the clone size; those that give it use once, few, many or a size class.

V gene: TRBV7-6
J gene: TRBJ1-4
CDR3 length: 15
clone size: NA
D gene: NA
CDR3 protein: CASSPGGVRYEKLFF
CDR3 DNA: TGTGCCAGCAGCCCCGGGGGCGTCAGGTATGAAAAACTGTTTTTT

V gene: TRBV7-3
J gene: TRBJ1-1
CDR3 length: 13
clone size: NA
D gene: NA
CDR3 protein: CASSFQWNTEAFF
CDR3 DNA: TGTGCCAGCAGCTTCCAGTGGAACACTGAAGCTTTCTTT

V gene: TRBV5-1
J gene: TRBJ1-1
CDR3 length: 16
clone size: NA
D gene: TRBD1
CDR3 protein: CASSFWTTGAGVEAFF
CDR3 DNA: TGCGCCAGCAGCTTCTGGACGACAGGGGCCGGGGTTGAAGCTTTCTTT

V gene: TRBV2
J gene: TRBJ2-5
CDR3 length: 15
clone size: once
D gene: NA
CDR3 protein: CASSEARDLQETQYF
CDR3 DNA: TGTGCCAGCAGTGAAGCCCGGGACCTCCAAGAGACCCAGTACTTC

V gene: TRBV5-1
J gene: TRBJ1-2
CDR3 length: 14
clone size: NA
D gene: TRBD1
CDR3 protein: CASSLRRGPDGYTF
CDR3 DNA: TGCGCCAGCAGCTTGCGCAGGGGGCCAGATGGCTACACCTTC

V gene: TRBV20-1
J gene: TRBJ2-5
CDR3 length: 13
clone size: once
D gene: NA
CDR3 protein: CSARGSRKETQYF
CDR3 DNA: TGCAGTGCTAGAGGGAGCCGAAAAGAGACCCAGTACTTC

V gene: TRBV6-5
J gene: TRBJ1-6
CDR3 length: 15
clone size: many
D gene: NA
CDR3 protein: CASSYSGGFNSPLHF
CDR3 DNA: TGTGCCAGCAGTTACTCGGGAGGGTTTAATTCACCCCTCCACTTT

V gene: TRBV28
J gene: TRBJ1-4
CDR3 length: 15
clone size: few
D gene: NA
CDR3 protein: CAIQPTGVAGEKLFF
CDR3 DNA: TGTGCCATACAACCCACGGGCGTAGCTGGTGAAAAACTGTTTTTT

V gene: TRBV7-9
J gene: TRBJ1-5
CDR3 length: 15
clone size: NA
D gene: TRBD1
CDR3 protein: CASSLATGGAEPQHF
CDR3 DNA: TGTGCCAGCAGCTTAGCGACAGGGGGCGCAGAGCCCCAGCATTTT

V gene: TRBV15
J gene: TRBJ2-1
CDR3 length: 15
clone size: few
D gene: TRBD2
CDR3 protein: CATSRALAGAYEQFF
CDR3 DNA: TGTGCCACCAGCAGAGCGCTAGCGGGAGCATATGAGCAGTTCTTC

V gene: TRBV7-9
J gene: TRBJ2-5
CDR3 length: 15
clone size: many
D gene: NA
CDR3 protein: CASSTLTGSGETQYF
CDR3 DNA: TGTGCCAGCAGCACCCTGACCGGCAGTGGAGAGACCCAGTACTTC

V gene: TRBV24-1
J gene: TRBJ2-7
CDR3 length: 16
clone size: NA
D gene: TRBD2
CDR3 protein: CATSDPSVAGGWEQYF
CDR3 DNA: TGTGCCACCAGTGATCCATCCGTGGCGGGGGGATGGGAGCAGTACTTC

V gene: TRBV4-1
J gene: TRBJ2-4
CDR3 length: 16
clone size: NA
D gene: NA
CDR3 protein: CASSQVMGSVKNIQYF
CDR3 DNA: TGCGCCAGCAGCCAAGTGATGGGGTCGGTCAAAAACATTCAGTACTTC

V gene: TRBV15
J gene: TRBJ2-1
CDR3 length: 16
clone size: NA
D gene: NA
CDR3 protein: CATSRALGLPQNEQFF
CDR3 DNA: TGTGCCACCAGCAGAGCTTTGGGACTCCCTCAGAATGAGCAGTTCTTC

V gene: TRBV10-3
J gene: TRBJ2-5
CDR3 length: 15
clone size: many
D gene: TRBD1
CDR3 protein: CAISERDRGQETQYF
CDR3 DNA: TGTGCCATCAGTGAAAGGGACAGGGGGCAAGAGACCCAGTACTTC

V gene: TRBV20-1
J gene: TRBJ2-1
CDR3 length: 13
clone size: few
D gene: NA
CDR3 protein: CSARDQPGGPPYF
CDR3 DNA: TGCAGTGCTAGAGATCAACCGGGCGGACCTCCGTACTTC

V gene: TRBV25-1
J gene: TRBJ2-5
CDR3 length: 16
clone size: few
D gene: TRBD1
CDR3 protein: CASTQLAGTGIETQYF
CDR3 DNA: TGTGCCAGCACCCAACTAGCCGGGACAGGGATAGAGACCCAGTACTTC

V gene: TRBV29-1
J gene: TRBJ2-5
CDR3 length: 13
clone size: NA
D gene: NA
CDR3 protein: CSVVLGVQETQYF
CDR3 DNA: TGCAGCGTTGTCTTGGGGGTCCAAGAGACCCAGTACTTC

V gene: TRBV19
J gene: TRBJ1-3
CDR3 length: 16
clone size: NA
D gene: NA
CDR3 protein: CASSMNLGGSGNTIYF
CDR3 DNA: TGTGCCAGTAGTATGAATTTAGGGGGCTCTGGAAACACCATATATTTT

V gene: TRBV12-5
J gene: TRBJ2-1
CDR3 length: 15
clone size: NA
D gene: NA
CDR3 protein: CASGDSGRPHNEQFF
CDR3 DNA: TGTGCTAGTGGAGATAGCGGCAGACCTCACAATGAGCAGTTCTTC

V gene: TRBV10-3
J gene: TRBJ2-7
CDR3 length: 13
clone size: NA
D gene: NA
CDR3 protein: CAISARDGYEQYF
CDR3 DNA: TGTGCCATCAGTGCGAGGGACGGCTACGAGCAGTACTTC

V gene: TRBV7-9
J gene: TRBJ1-1
CDR3 length: 14
clone size: many
D gene: NA
CDR3 protein: CASTGTNRPFGAFF
CDR3 DNA: TGTGCCAGCACCGGAACCAACAGGCCGTTCGGGGCTTTCTTT

V gene: TRBV5-1
J gene: TRBJ1-4
CDR3 length: 13
clone size: few
D gene: NA
CDR3 protein: CASSFGISEKLFF
CDR3 DNA: TGCGCCAGCAGCTTTGGCATCTCTGAAAAACTGTTTTTT

V gene: TRBV29-1
J gene: TRBJ1-1
CDR3 length: 13
clone size: NA
D gene: NA
CDR3 protein: CSVAERGNTEAFF
CDR3 DNA: TGCAGCGTCGCTGAGAGGGGCAACACTGAAGCTTTCTTT

V gene: TRBV19
J gene: TRBJ2-7
CDR3 length: 13
clone size: NA
D gene: NA
CDR3 protein: CASSPGQSYEQYF
CDR3 DNA: TGTGCCAGTAGTCCCGGCCAGTCCTACGAGCAGTACTTC

V gene: TRBV7-9
J gene: TRBJ2-5
CDR3 length: 13
clone size: NA
D gene: TRBD1
CDR3 protein: CASSLGTGETQYF
CDR3 DNA: TGTGCCAGCAGCTTAGGGACAGGAGAGACCCAGTACTTC

V gene: TRBV15
J gene: TRBJ2-7
CDR3 length: 15
clone size: NA
D gene: NA
CDR3 protein: CATSPYPGRGDEQYF
CDR3 DNA: TGTGCCACCAGCCCTTATCCTGGCAGGGGGGACGAGCAGTACTTC

V gene: TRBV7-9
J gene: TRBJ2-5
CDR3 length: 13
clone size: NA
D gene: NA
CDR3 protein: CASRSAVQESQYF
CDR3 DNA: TGTGCCAGCAGGTCGGCGGTGCAAGAGTCCCAGTACTTC

V gene: TRBV19
J gene: TRBJ2-7
CDR3 length: 15
clone size: NA
D gene: NA
CDR3 protein: CASSRVAGLRYEQYF
CDR3 DNA: TGTGCCAGTAGTAGGGTGGCTGGTCTCCGATACGAGCAGTACTTC

V gene: TRBV29-1
J gene: TRBJ2-7
CDR3 length: 15
clone size: NA
D gene: TRBD1
CDR3 protein: CSVEGGTASSYEQYF
CDR3 DNA: TGCAGCGTTGAAGGGGGGACAGCCTCTTCCTACGAGCAGTACTTC

V gene: TRBV20-1
J gene: TRBJ2-5
CDR3 length: 15
clone size: NA
D gene: NA
CDR3 protein: CSAIGPGLTPETQYF
CDR3 DNA: TGCAGTGCCATCGGACCGGGATTAACTCCAGAGACCCAGTACTTC

V gene: TRBV10-2
J gene: TRBJ1-2
CDR3 length: 16
clone size: NA
D gene: TRBD1
CDR3 protein: CASSERGTGKIGGYTF
CDR3 DNA: TGCGCCAGCAGTGAGCGGGGGACAGGGAAGATAGGCGGCTACACCTTC

V gene: TRBV11-2
J gene: TRBJ2-1
CDR3 length: 15
clone size: NA
D gene: NA
CDR3 protein: CASKSGGRTYNEQFF
CDR3 DNA: TGTGCCAGTAAAAGTGGGGGGCGAACCTACAATGAGCAGTTCTTC

V gene: TRBV9
J gene: TRBJ2-3
CDR3 length: 15
clone size: NA
D gene: TRBD2
CDR3 protein: CASSPRLAALDTQYF
CDR3 DNA: TGTGCCAGCAGCCCTCGACTAGCGGCCTTAGATACGCAGTATTTT

V gene: TRBV20-1
J gene: TRBJ2-7
CDR3 length: 13
clone size: NA
D gene: TRBD2
CDR3 protein: CSARLAGVNEQYF
CDR3 DNA: TGCAGTGCTAGGTTGGCGGGAGTTAACGAGCAGTACTTC

V gene: TRBV2
J gene: TRBJ1-2
CDR3 length: 13
clone size: NA
D gene: NA
CDR3 protein: CAGSESRNYGYTF
CDR3 DNA: TGTGCCGGCAGTGAAAGTCGCAACTATGGCTACACCTTC

V gene: TRBV7-3
J gene: TRBJ2-2
CDR3 length: 15
clone size: NA
D gene: NA
CDR3 protein: CASSLGPGGSGELFF
CDR3 DNA: TGTGCCAGCAGCTTGGGGCCAGGAGGATCCGGGGAGCTGTTTTTT

V gene: TRBV6-5
J gene: TRBJ1-6
CDR3 length: 14
clone size: many
D gene: NA
CDR3 protein: CASSSPAPVGPLHF
CDR3 DNA: TGTGCCAGCAGTTCCCCAGCCCCGGTGGGGCCCCTCCACTTT

V gene: TRBV7-1
J gene: TRBJ2-7
CDR3 length: 15
clone size: NA
D gene: TRBD2
CDR3 protein: CASSSSSGTPYEQYF
CDR3 DNA: TGTGCCAGCAGCTCATCTAGCGGGACCCCCTACGAGCAGTACTTC

V gene: TRBV11-2
J gene: TRBJ2-2
CDR3 length: 16
clone size: NA
D gene: TRBD1
CDR3 protein: CASSLETTGGIGELFF
CDR3 DNA: TGTGCCAGCAGCTTAGAAACGACAGGGGGGATCGGGGAGCTGTTTTTT

V gene: TRBV5-5
J gene: TRBJ1-6
CDR3 length: 16
clone size: NA
D gene: TRBD1
CDR3 protein: CASSFLTGTPNSSLHF
CDR3 DNA: TGTGCCAGCAGCTTCCTGACAGGGACGCCTAATTCATCCCTCCACTTT

V gene: TRBV24-1
J gene: TRBJ2-7
CDR3 length: 16
clone size: few
D gene: NA
CDR3 protein: CATSEATGVGGYEQYF
CDR3 DNA: TGTGCCACCAGTGAGGCGACGGGGGTTGGGGGCTACGAGCAGTACTTC

V gene: TRBV10-3
J gene: TRBJ1-6
CDR3 length: 11
clone size: many
D gene: NA
CDR3 protein: CATRENSPLHF
CDR3 DNA: TGTGCCACCAGGGAAAATTCACCCCTCCACTTT

V gene: TRBV20-1
J gene: TRBJ2-7
CDR3 length: 16
clone size: few
D gene: TRBD2
CDR3 protein: CSASSMASGRTYEQYF
CDR3 DNA: TGCAGTGCTAGTTCCATGGCTAGCGGGAGAACGTACGAGCAGTACTTC

V gene: TRBV14
J gene: TRBJ2-1
CDR3 length: 17
clone size: many
D gene: NA
CDR3 protein: CASSPRGLGSMQDEQFF
CDR3 DNA: TGTGCCAGCAGCCCCCGCGGATTGGGCTCTATGCAGGATGAGCAGTTCTTC

V gene: TRBV19
J gene: TRBJ2-3
CDR3 length: 15
clone size: NA
D gene: NA
CDR3 protein: CASRVETGGADTQYF
CDR3 DNA: TGTGCCAGCAGGGTAGAAACGGGGGGCGCAGATACGCAGTATTTT

V gene: TRBV2
J gene: TRBJ1-1
CDR3 length: 12
clone size: NA
D gene: NA
CDR3 protein: CASGPINPEAFF
CDR3 DNA: TGTGCCAGCGGGCCAATAAACCCTGAAGCTTTCTTT

V gene: TRBV2
J gene: TRBJ2-7
CDR3 length: 11
clone size: NA
D gene: NA
CDR3 protein: CASSASSEQYF
CDR3 DNA: TGTGCCAGCAGTGCTTCGTCCGAGCAGTACTTC

V gene: TRBV5-5
J gene: TRBJ2-2
CDR3 length: 13
clone size: NA
D gene: NA
CDR3 protein: CASSLDGTGELFF
CDR3 DNA: TGTGCCAGCAGCTTGGACGGCACCGGGGAGCTGTTTTTT

V gene: TRBV11-1
J gene: TRBJ2-3
CDR3 length: 18
clone size: NA
D gene: TRBD2
CDR3 protein: CASTPYPLADISTDTQYF
CDR3 DNA: TGTGCCAGCACTCCGTACCCACTAGCGGATATTAGCACAGATACGCAGTATTTT

V gene: TRBV28
J gene: TRBJ2-7
CDR3 length: 14
clone size: few
D gene: TRBD1
CDR3 protein: CASSFDRGAYEQYF
CDR3 DNA: TGTGCCAGCAGTTTCGACAGGGGGGCCTACGAGCAGTACTTC